This T cell receptor (beta chain) is from a study of immune characteristics of hereditary and idiopathic chronic pancreatitis. Study-level background: The study examined local immune cells and TCRbeta repertoires in the pancreas in hereditary and idiopathic chronic pancreatitis, using control pancreases from organ donors for comparison. TCRbeta sequencing covered roughly 5 control pancreases, fewer than 10 hereditary chronic pancreatitis pancreases and about six idiopathic chronic pancreatitis pancreases. The gDNA-based approach was selected because minimal in vitro experimental manipulation of pancreas-infiltrating T cells was involved.

What the authors observed across the whole study: Vbeta-Jbeta gene family usage, including TRBV10, TRBV19, TRBV23 and TRBV5, differed between hereditary and idiopathic chronic pancreatitis. The study did not include chronic pancreatitis caused by alcohol use. Patient tissue was available only at the time of TPIAT, so disease duration differences may have influenced immune findings. Among 13 chronic pancreatitis patients, a positive correlation was found between numbers of productive TCR rearrangements and disease severity scores. Compared with controls, both chronic pancreatitis groups had significantly higher TCRbeta repertoire diversity and lower clonality.

Chronic pancreatitis pancreas tissue came from patients undergoing total pancreatectomy with islet autotransplantation (TPIAT). No known history of diabetes was present in the included chronic pancreatitis patients. For TCRbeta sequencing, genomic DNA was extracted directly from bulk pancreas tissue without sorting T cells. No particular cause of disease was identified in patients with idiopathic chronic pancreatitis. At two US centers, pancreas tissues from patients and organ donors were collected on a consecutive basis. Libraries were prepared through the immunoSEQ multiplex PCR assay. From pancreatic genomic DNA, the TCRbeta CDR3 region along with adjacent sequences was amplified and then sequenced. The authors processed their data as follows. Repertoire diversity was measured as a mean normalized Shannon-Wiener index, alongside productive clonality and productive rearrangement counts. Control and chronic pancreatitis repertoire metrics were compared by means of the nonparametric Mann-Whitney U test. A clonotype counted as shared when its CDR3beta sequence had identical amino acid composition and length across subjects. The immuneACCESS repertoire file appears here via TCRdb, limited to in-frame rearrangements. These files lack a portion of the clones; in checked studies, under half of the deficit traces to unresolved V genes, and the cause of the others is not known. V and J calls and clone size are those listed in that table; D and trimming were worked out from the DNA. This sample lists about 2,000 clones; under 85% were detected once. The ten largest clones take up around a sixth of the sample.

Regarding this clone: The antigen it recognizes is unknown. Base-call qualities are not available, and no considerably larger clone is one nucleotide away.

V and J are truncated by 5 bases and 10 bases respectively, leaving an intervening sequence of 15 bases. The germline V gene sets CDR1 to MNHEY and CDR2 to SVGAGI. From its cysteine to its phenylalanine, the CDR3 spans 13 amino acids. Kept here is only the CDR3 DNA, which spans 39 bases and is read in frame from base 1. The V and J segments used are TRBV6-5 and TRBJ2-1; the D gene is tentatively TRBD1 or TRBD2, each matching 6 bases. Sequencing was performed on pancreas tissue with idiopathic chronic pancreatitis. In the paper's terms, the cell subset or site label means: chronic pancreatitis without an identified cause. The clonotype comes from a human donor with chronic pancreatitis. The CDR3 has the sequence CASSPVGGVEQFF. The nucleotides are TGTGCCAGCAGTCCAGTGGGGGGCGTAGAGCAGTTCTTC.